What follows are 8 T cell receptor beta chains derived from one specimen sequenced in a study of shared clonotypes between healthy human individuals. Naive CD8 cells, CD45RO-negative and positively selected for CCR7, excluded terminally differentiated effector memory CD45RA+ cells. Clones were read by immunoSEQ multiplex PCR, and TCRdb kept only the in-frame ones, dropping some. There are about 2.2 million clones in the sample; approximately 92% occur only once, and less than 2% lies in the top ten. The sample consisted of naive CD8+ T cells from PBMCs. These receptors were taken from a man aged 18 to 30 in good health. Some clones in this sample may be carry-over from other donors' samples.

The chain carries TRBV7-9 and TRBJ1-4, with 7 bases matching TRBD1. Germline CDR1 is SEHNR and CDR2 is FQNEAQ (reference sequence). V lost 5 bases, J lost 3 bases, and 12 bases stayed unmatched. This CDR3 is 17 amino acids long. CDR3 protein: CASSPRSDREANEKLFF. Here the CDR3 DNA reads TGTGCCAGCAGCCCCCGCTCCGACAGGGAGGCTAATGAAAAACTGTTTTTT.

The J gene is TRBJ2-1, the V gene TRBV29-1; TRBD2 aligns across 8 bases. Unmatched junction bases numbered 7, after V lost 3 bases and J lost 6 bases. Germline CDR1 SQVTM, CDR2 ANQGSEA. This CDR3 contains 14 residues. CDR3 amino acids: CSVEDGRVSNEQFF. CDR3 coding DNA: TGCAGCGTTGAGGACGGGAGGGTCAGCAATGAGCAGTTCTTC.

The rearrangement links TRBV2 to TRBJ1-2, with a weak D call TRBD1 (5 bases). This CDR3 has 18 residues. Germline V CDR1 and CDR2: SNHLY, FYNNEI. Trimming stripped 2 bases from V and 3 bases from J, with 22 bases between. The CDR3 nucleotides read TGTGCCAGCAGTGAACACCCCGGGACGGAGCGACTTTACTATGGCTACACCTTC. The encoded protein is CASSEHPGTERLYYGYTF.

The V call is TRBV29-1, the J call TRBJ2-7, with a possible D match to TRBD2 (6 bases). The germline gives CDR1 SQVTM, CDR2 ANQGSEA. This CDR3 comprises 12 residues. V shed 7 bases and J shed 4 bases, with 14 bases lying between them. CDR3 loop: CSAGFGTYEQYF. CDR3 nucleotide sequence: TGCAGCGCGGGGTTTGGGACTTACGAGCAGTACTTC.

This sequence joins TRBV15 and TRBJ2-6; D might be TRBD1 (6 bases). CDR3 length: 15 amino acids. Trimming shortened V by 9 bases and J by 2 bases, and 14 bases separated the two germline ends. In germline, CDR1 is LNHNV, CDR2 YYDKDF (reference sequence). The CDR3 spells CATTYRVTGANVLTF. For the CDR3, the DNA is TGTGCCACTACTTACAGGGTGACTGGGGCCAACGTCCTGACTTTC.

The chain combines TRBV29-1 with TRBJ2-3; 8 bases map to TRBD1. The germline V gene has CDR1 SQVTM and CDR2 ANQGSEA. This CDR3 comprises 13 residues. V gave up 7 bases and J gave up 3 bases; unmatched junction bases: 6. CDR3 amino acids: CSATGVVTDTQYF. The CDR3 coding sequence is TGCAGCGCGACAGGGGTAGTAACAGATACGCAGTATTTT.

V is TRBV14 and J is TRBJ1-3; D may be TRBD1 (6 bases). Germline V gives CDR1 SGHDN, CDR2 FVKESK. The CDR3 is 16 residues long. V lost 4 bases and J 4 bases, leaving 17 bases between the germline ends. The CDR3 DNA is TGTGCCAGCAGCCGACGACCGGGGGCGGCGGGAAACACCATATATTTT. This encodes CASSRRPGAAGNTIYF.

This chain joins TRBV6-4 and TRBJ2-1, with D unclear. CDR1 and CDR2 from the germline V gene are MRHNA and SNTAGT. This CDR3 is built from 12 residues. The V end was cut by 2 bases, the J end by 9 bases, with 8 bases between. CDR3 in DNA: TGTGCCAGCAGTGACGGAGTGAGTGAGCAGTTCTTC. Translated, it gives CASSDGVSEQFF.